A single sample is the source of the 13 T cell receptor beta chains below, sequenced in a study of T cell responses to AZD1222 COVID-19 vaccine. Measured with immunoSEQ multiplex PCR; TCRdb has only the in-frame clones, and not every one. Of about 180,000 clones in the sample, approximately 90% were seen once. The starting material was peripheral blood, obtained on day 0 of AZD1222 vaccination. The origin of the receptors is an adult in good health.

V and J are TRBV30 and TRBJ1-4; 8 nucleotides agree with TRBD1. With 4 bases clipped from V and 8 bases from J, the junction kept 6 bases outside the gene matches. CDR1 and CDR2 from the germline V gene are GTSNPN and SVGIG (reference sequence). The CDR3 has 13 residues. The CDR3 nucleotides are TGTGCCTGGATGGACAGGGCGGAGGAAAAACTGTTTTTT. Its protein is CAWMDRAEEKLFF.

The rearrangement uses TRBV29-1 and TRBJ2-6, with unresolved D. The CDR3 runs to 13 residues. In germline, CDR1 is SQVTM, CDR2 ANQGSEA. Trimming pared 4 bases from V and 4 bases from J, leaving 8 bases between. The DNA for the CDR3 is TGCAGCGTTGTTAGTCCGGGGGCCAACGTCCTGACTTTC. It codes for CSVVSPGANVLTF.

This rearrangement joins TRBV10-3 to TRBJ2-5, with 9 bases aligning to TRBD2. CDR3 length: 17 amino acids. Per germline, CDR1 ENHRY and CDR2 SYGVKD. V shed 0 bases, J shed 6 bases, and the junction held 11 bases outside the gene matches. In DNA form, the CDR3 reads TGTGCCATCAGTGAGTCGGGAGGTAGCGGGGGAGGGAAGACCCAGTACTTC. As protein: CAISESGGSGGGKTQYF.

This rearrangement joins TRBV11-1 to TRBJ2-3, with 8 bases lining up with TRBD2. Losses at the gene ends were 2 bases for V and 4 bases for J; bases not matched to a gene: 5. This CDR3 region has 15 residues. Germline loops: CDR1 SGHAT, CDR2 FQDESV (reference sequence). The CDR3 region has the DNA TGTGCCAGCAGCTTAAATAGCGGGGTTGCAGATACGCAGTATTTT. Protein product: CASSLNSGVADTQYF.

V is TRBV7-2 and J is TRBJ1-5; TRBD1 matches at 7 bases. CDR1 is SGHTA and CDR2 is FQGNSA in the germline V gene. This CDR3 is built from 16 residues. The V gene end was trimmed by 5 bases and the J gene end by 5 bases; junction bases not matched to a gene: 12. DNA for the CDR3: TGTGCCAGCAGCCTCCAACAGGGGTTGAACGATCAGCCCCAGCATTTT. Protein product: CASSLQQGLNDQPQHF.

The V and J genes are TRBV3-1 (or the pseudogene TRBV3-2) and TRBJ1-1, with D possibly being TRBD1 (5 bases). V was shortened by 4 bases and J by 7 bases, with 10 bases between the two germline ends. This CDR3 is 12 amino acids long. The germline V gene has CDR1 LGHDT and CDR2 YNNKEL (reference sequence). CDR3 coding DNA: TGTGCCAGCAGCCGGGTCACAGGTGAAGCTTTCTTT. Its protein is CASSRVTGEAFF.

This clone showed up just once. This chain uses TRBV13 with TRBJ1-4; D gene ambiguous. The length of the CDR3 is 14 residues. The V gene's germline CDR1 is PRHDT and CDR2 FYEKMQ (reference sequence). Deletions cut 0 bases from V and 4 bases from J, with 6 bases between. The CDR3 bases are TGTGCCAGCAGCTTAGGTCATAGTAATGAAAAACTGTTTTTT. Its protein product is CASSLGHSNEKLFF.

This chain uses TRBV6-1 with TRBJ1-4, with D unclear. CDR1 is MNHNS and CDR2 is SASEGT in the germline V gene. V lost 3 bases, J lost 8 bases, and 7 bases lay in between. This CDR3 spans 12 amino acids. CDR3 nucleotides: TGTGCCAGCAGTGAGATTCGAGAAAAACTGTTTTTT. Translation gives CASSEIREKLFF.

The rearrangement joins TRBV5-4 to TRBJ1-1; D not resolved. V was clipped by 4 bases and J by 5 bases, with 15 bases between them. Germline CDR1 SGHNT, CDR2 YYREEE (reference sequence). CDR3 length: 14 residues. In nucleotides, the CDR3 is TGTGCCAGCAGCCCTGAATGGACCCAAACTGAAGCTTTCTTT. Protein product: CASSPEWTQTEAFF.

A remark on this clone: The same CDR3 also results from other DNA sequences found in this sample. The DNA for the CDR3 is TGCGCCAGCAGCTCAGGGGGGCAAGAGACCCAGTACTTC. Residues: CASSSGGQETQYF. The chain couples TRBV5-1 to TRBJ2-5; maybe TRBD1 (7 bases). Germline V gene lookup returns CDR1 SGHRS and CDR2 YFSETQ. The CDR3 spans 13 residues. V was shortened by 3 bases and J by 2 bases, with 8 bases between the two germline ends.

This rearrangement joins TRBV4-3 to TRBJ2-2; TRBD2 matches 7 bases. Germline CDR1 reads LGHNA; CDR2 reads YSLEER. With 1 base clipped from V and 7 bases from J, the junction kept 18 bases outside the gene matches. This CDR3 is built from 19 residues. CDR3 bases: TGCGCCAGCAGCCAAGCCTCGGGGGGAGGAGTACCTGGGGTCGGGGAGCTGTTTTTT. Encoded protein: CASSQASGGGVPGVGELFF.

V is TRBV6-1 and J is TRBJ2-5; no firm D call. CDR3 length equals 13 residues. Germline CDR1 is MNHNS and CDR2 is SASEGT. Trimming stripped 3 bases from V and 4 bases from J, with 9 bases between. The CDR3 protein is CASSDGNPETQYF. CDR3 DNA sequence: TGTGCCAGCAGTGACGGTAACCCAGAGACCCAGTACTTC.

This chain joins TRBV13 and TRBJ2-3; TRBD2 matches at 13 bases. The germline V gene has CDR1 PRHDT and CDR2 FYEKMQ (reference sequence). The length of the CDR3 is 17 residues. Losses at the gene ends were 4 bases for V and 6 bases for J; bases not matched to a gene: 10. The CDR3, as DNA: TGTGCCAGCAGCTCCCACCGGACTAGCGGGGGTGGGGATACGCAGTATTTT. Translated: CASSSHRTSGGGDTQYF.